This T cell receptor beta chain is drawn from a study of blood T cell repertoires in COVID-19. Across the whole study: Collection of acute and convalescent COVID-19 samples took place in the United States, Italy and Spain. The analysed material was cDNA or gDNA that came from T cells, B-cell-depleted T cells, or PBMCs.

The CDR3 runs to 14 residues. V lost 6 bases, J lost 0 bases, and 10 bases lay in between. Germline CDR1 is SGHTA and CDR2 is FQGNSA. Per the original data handling: Quantification of nucleated cells was approximated via reference gene primer amplification. Clones were sequenced by immunoSEQ multiplex PCR, and TCRdb holds only the in-frame ones, with some missing. The V and J calls and clone size come from that table; D and trimming were worked out from the DNA. The table lists about 120,000 clones, just over 90% of them singletons. Sequenced sample: peripheral blood. The rearrangement uses TRBV7-2 and TRBJ2-3; D perhaps matches TRBD2 (6 bases). The TCR sequence derives from a human donor with active COVID-19. The donor label of this sample is uncertain. The CDR3 protein is CASRWRASTDTQYF. In DNA form, the CDR3 reads TGTGCCAGCAGGTGGAGGGCTAGCACAGATACGCAGTATTTT.